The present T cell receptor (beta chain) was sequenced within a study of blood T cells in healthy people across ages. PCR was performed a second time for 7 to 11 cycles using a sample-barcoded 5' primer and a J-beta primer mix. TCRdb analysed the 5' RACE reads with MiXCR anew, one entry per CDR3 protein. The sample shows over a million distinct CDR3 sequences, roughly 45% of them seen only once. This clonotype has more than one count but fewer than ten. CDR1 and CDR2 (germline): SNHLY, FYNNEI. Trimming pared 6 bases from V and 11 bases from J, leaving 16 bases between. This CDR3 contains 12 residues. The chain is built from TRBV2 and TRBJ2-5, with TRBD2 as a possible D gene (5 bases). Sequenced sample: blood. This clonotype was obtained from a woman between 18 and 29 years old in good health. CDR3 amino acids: CASRLDTDEQYF. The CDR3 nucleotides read TGTGCCAGCAGACTAGATACGGATGAGCAGTACTTC.